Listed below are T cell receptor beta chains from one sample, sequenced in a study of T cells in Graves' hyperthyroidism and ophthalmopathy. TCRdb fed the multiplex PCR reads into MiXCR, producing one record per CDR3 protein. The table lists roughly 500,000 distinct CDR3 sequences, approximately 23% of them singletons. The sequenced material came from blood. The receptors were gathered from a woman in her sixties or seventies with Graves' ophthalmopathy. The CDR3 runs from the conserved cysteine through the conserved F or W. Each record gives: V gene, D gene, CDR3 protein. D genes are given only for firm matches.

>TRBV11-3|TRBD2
CASSLGAGGINEQFF
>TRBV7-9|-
CASIRQGGTGELFF
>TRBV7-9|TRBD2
CASSLDGLAGTYEQYF
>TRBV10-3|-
CATNRGPGENQPQHF
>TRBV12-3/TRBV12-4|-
CASSLKLLQLTGQYF
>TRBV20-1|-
CSARPPGRFGYGYTF
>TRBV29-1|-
CSVSSPAGGTDTQYF
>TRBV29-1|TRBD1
CSVLRDRGWDYGYTF
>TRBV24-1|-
CATSSGDTQYF
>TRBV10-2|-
CASSESAWRDTQYF
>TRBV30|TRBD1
CAWNRGLNQPQHF
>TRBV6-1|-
CASSERQGTGELFF
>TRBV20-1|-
CSATRTPYEQYF
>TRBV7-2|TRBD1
CASSRDRVGETQYF
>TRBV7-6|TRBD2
CASSLTGLAGKETQYF
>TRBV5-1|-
CASSYGTAGDTQYF
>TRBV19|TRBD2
CASRGTSGTYNEQFF
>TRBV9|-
CASSVVSNTDTQYF
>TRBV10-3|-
CAISESSFEQFF
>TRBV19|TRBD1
CASSIGRAGGAGYTF
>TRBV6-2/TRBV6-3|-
CASLRAGDDGYTF
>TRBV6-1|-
CASSPPGTPGNTIYF